The rows below give T cell receptor beta chains drawn from one sample of a study of response to subunit inactivated influenza vaccine. MiXCR, applied by TCRdb to the RT-PCR reads, yields one record per CDR3 protein. The sample records around 760,000 distinct CDR3 sequences, about 14% being singletons. This specimen consisted of PBMCs from blood, obtained around 15 days before vaccination. The origin of the receptors is a man between 50 and 59 years old who received an inactivated influenza vaccine. Each CDR3 is given with its conserved first and last residue. D genes are given only for firm matches. Part of the rows lack a size; the others show once, few, many or a class for expanded clones.

v_call	d_call	j_call	clone_size	cdr3_nt	cdr3_aa
TRBV28	NA	TRBJ1-5	NA	TGTGCCAGCAGTTTACCGGTTCAGCCCCAGCATTTT	CASSLPVQPQHF
TRBV6-2/TRBV6-3	NA	TRBJ1-5	NA	TGTGCCAGCAGTTCCCCCCCTCGATTGAGCAATCAGCCCCAGCATTTT	CASSSPPRLSNQPQHF
TRBV7-2	TRBD1	TRBJ1-4	few	TGTGCCAGCAGCTTAGGTGACAGGGACGATGAAAAACTGTTTTTT	CASSLGDRDDEKLFF
TRBV20-1	NA	TRBJ2-3	few	TGCAGTGCTCCCAGGACGGCCTCGACGCCATATGGTGCGCAGTATTTT	CSAPRTASTPYGAQYF
TRBV11-2	NA	TRBJ1-2	NA	TGTGCCAGCAGCTTAAGTTCCGGCAGCCTCTATGGCTACACCTTC	CASSLSSGSLYGYTF
TRBV2	TRBD1	TRBJ2-3	NA	TGTGCCAGCAGGGAGAGAACAGGGGTGAGCACAGATACGCAGTATTTT	CASRERTGVSTDTQYF
TRBV7-2	NA	TRBJ2-7	few	TGTGCCAGCAGCATCCCCACCTACGAGCAGTACTTC	CASSIPTYEQYF
TRBV7-2	NA	TRBJ2-7	NA	TGTGCCAGCAGCTTAGGCCCCGCGACTAGGGGGGGTTACGAGCAGTACTTC	CASSLGPATRGGYEQYF
TRBV24-1	NA	TRBJ2-3	NA	TGTGCCACCAGCAATACGGGACAAAACACAGATACGCAGTATTTT	CATSNTGQNTDTQYF
TRBV4-3	TRBD2	TRBJ2-1	few	TGCGCCAGCAGCCAAGTTAGCGGGAGTATTTATGAGCAGTTCTTC	CASSQVSGSIYEQFF
TRBV30	TRBD1	TRBJ2-5	NA	TGTGCCTGGAGTAGGGACAGGGGAGGGGAGACCCAGTACTTC	CAWSRDRGGETQYF
TRBV28	NA	TRBJ2-1	NA	TGTGCCAGCAGTTTATTCGGGACAAATTCCTACAATGAGCAGTTCTTC	CASSLFGTNSYNEQFF
TRBV28	NA	TRBJ2-3	many	TGTGCCAGCAGTACTCTTAGCACAGATACGCAGTATTTT	CASSTLSTDTQYF
TRBV4-1	NA	TRBJ1-5	NA	TGCGCCAGCAGCCAAAACGGGCTTAGCAATCAGCCCCAGCATTTT	CASSQNGLSNQPQHF
TRBV28	NA	TRBJ2-5	few	TGTGCCAGCAGTGTTAACCCGATGGAGACCCAGTACTTC	CASSVNPMETQYF
TRBV5-1	NA	TRBJ2-1	NA	TGCGCCAGCACCGACAGGGAGGCAGGGGATGAGCAGTTCTTC	CASTDREAGDEQFF
TRBV29-1	NA	TRBJ2-1	NA	TGCAGCGTTGACGGACCGAGCTCCTACAATGAGCAGTTCTTC	CSVDGPSSYNEQFF
TRBV29-1	TRBD1	TRBJ2-7	NA	TGCAGCGTTGCACGCTCCCGGACAGGGAACCACGAGCAGTACTTC	CSVARSRTGNHEQYF
TRBV6-5	TRBD1	TRBJ1-6	many	TGTGCCAGCAGTTTCCCAGGGGGTAATTCACCCCTCCACTTT	CASSFPGGNSPLHF
TRBV5-1	NA	TRBJ2-7	NA	TGCAGCAGCAGCTTTGACACGGTCTCCTACGAGCAGTACTTC	CSSSFDTVSYEQYF
TRBV2	NA	TRBJ1-6	many	TGTGCCAGCAGTCGGGAGGGGGGGCGGTCACCCCTCCACTTT	CASSREGGRSPLHF
TRBV5-1	TRBD1	TRBJ1-5	NA	TGCGCCAGCAGCTTACAGGGGGACGGCAATCAGCCCCAGCATTTT	CASSLQGDGNQPQHF
TRBV5-4	TRBD2	TRBJ2-5	many	TGTGCCAGCAGCTTGGTCCTAGCGGGGGGGCAAGAGACCCAGTACTTC	CASSLVLAGGQETQYF
TRBV24-1	NA	TRBJ2-5	NA	TGTGCCACCAGTCCTGGCAGGGTAGAGACCCAGTACTTC	CATSPGRVETQYF
TRBV4-1	NA	TRBJ2-1	many	TGCGCCAGCAGCCACTGGAGTGGGGGGGCCATGAATGAGCAGTTCTTC	CASSHWSGGAMNEQFF
TRBV5-6	NA	TRBJ2-1	NA	TGTGCCAGCAGTCCCCAACGGCAGAACAATGAGCAGTTCTTC	CASSPQRQNNEQFF
TRBV29-1	TRBD1	TRBJ2-7	NA	TGCAGCGCGGGACAGATACACGAGCAGTACTTC	CSAGQIHEQYF
TRBV11-2	NA	TRBJ2-3	few	TGTGCCAGCAGCGCCCTTATAGCGGCCACAGATACGCAGTATTTT	CASSALIAATDTQYF
TRBV6-6	NA	TRBJ1-2	many	TGTGCCAGCAGTGCAGGGTCGGGCTATGGCTACACCTTC	CASSAGSGYGYTF
TRBV4-3	NA	TRBJ2-1	few	TGCGCCAGCAGCCAAGCTGTCGGCAGCTCTTGGAATGAGCAGTTCTTC	CASSQAVGSSWNEQFF
TRBV29-1	TRBD2	TRBJ2-1	NA	TGCAGCGTTCAACCGACTAGCGGGGGTCTGGATGAGCAGTTCTTC	CSVQPTSGGLDEQFF
TRBV2	NA	TRBJ1-2	NA	TGTGCCAGCAGTGAAATTGTCAGGGGTGGCTACACCTTC	CASSEIVRGGYTF
TRBV12-3/TRBV12-4	NA	TRBJ1-1	few	TGTGCCAGCAGTTTTGGTGCTGAAGCTTTCTTT	CASSFGAEAFF
TRBV20-1	NA	TRBJ2-1	NA	TGCAGTGCTAGAGATTTGGAGACTAGTAATAACAATGAGCAGTTCTTC	CSARDLETSNNNEQFF
TRBV9	NA	TRBJ1-2	NA	TGTGCCAGCAGCGCTCTAATAGACCAACCTAGGGGCTACACCTTC	CASSALIDQPRGYTF
TRBV28	NA	TRBJ1-1	many	TGTGCCAGCAGTACCCGGACAGTGACACCCTTTGTGGCTGAAGCTTTCTTT	CASSTRTVTPFVAEAFF